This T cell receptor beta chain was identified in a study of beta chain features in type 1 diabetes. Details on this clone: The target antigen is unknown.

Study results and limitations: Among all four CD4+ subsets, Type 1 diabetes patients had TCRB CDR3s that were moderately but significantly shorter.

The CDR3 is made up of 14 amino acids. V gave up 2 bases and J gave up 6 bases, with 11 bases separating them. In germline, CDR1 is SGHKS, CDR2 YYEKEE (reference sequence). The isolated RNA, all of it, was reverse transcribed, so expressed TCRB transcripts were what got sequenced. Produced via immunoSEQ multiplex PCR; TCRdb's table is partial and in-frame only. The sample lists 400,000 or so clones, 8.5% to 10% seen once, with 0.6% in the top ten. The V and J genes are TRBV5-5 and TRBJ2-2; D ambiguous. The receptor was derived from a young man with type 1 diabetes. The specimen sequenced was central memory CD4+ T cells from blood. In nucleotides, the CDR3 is TGTGCCAGCAGCTTTCTTGGGGAATCCGGGGAGCTGTTTTTT. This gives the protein CASSFLGESGELFF.